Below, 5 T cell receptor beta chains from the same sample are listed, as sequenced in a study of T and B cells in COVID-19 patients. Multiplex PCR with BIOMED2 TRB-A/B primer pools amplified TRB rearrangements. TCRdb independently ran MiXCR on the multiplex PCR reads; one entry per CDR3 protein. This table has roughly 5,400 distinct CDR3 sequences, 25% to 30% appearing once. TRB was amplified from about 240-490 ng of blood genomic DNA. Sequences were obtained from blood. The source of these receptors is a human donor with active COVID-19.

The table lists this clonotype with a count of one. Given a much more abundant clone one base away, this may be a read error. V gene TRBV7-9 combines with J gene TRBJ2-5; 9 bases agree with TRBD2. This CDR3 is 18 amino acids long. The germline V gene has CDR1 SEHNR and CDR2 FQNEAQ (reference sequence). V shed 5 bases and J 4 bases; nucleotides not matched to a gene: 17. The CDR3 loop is CASSDDSGSAPARETQYF. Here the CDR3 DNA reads TGTGCCAGCAGCGACGATAGCGGGAGCGCCCCCGCCCGAGAGACCCAGTACTTC. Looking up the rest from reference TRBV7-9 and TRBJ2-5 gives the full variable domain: DTGVSQNPRHKITKRGQNVTFRCDPISEHNRLYWYRQTLGQGPEFLTYFQNEAQLEKSRLLSDRFSAERPKGSFSTLEIQRTEQGDSAMYLCASSDDSGSAPARETQYFGPGTRLLVL.

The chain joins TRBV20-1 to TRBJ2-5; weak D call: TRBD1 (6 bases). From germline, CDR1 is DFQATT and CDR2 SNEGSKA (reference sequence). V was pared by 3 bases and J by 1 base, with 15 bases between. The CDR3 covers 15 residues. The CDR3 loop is CSASSDSGTQETQYF. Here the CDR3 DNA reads TGCAGTGCTAGTTCGGACAGCGGTACCCAAGAGACCCAGTACTTC.

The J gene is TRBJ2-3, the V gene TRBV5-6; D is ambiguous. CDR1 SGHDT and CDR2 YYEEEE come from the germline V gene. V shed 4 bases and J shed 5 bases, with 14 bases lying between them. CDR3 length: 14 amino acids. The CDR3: CASSRGRNGDTQYF. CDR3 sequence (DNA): TGTGCCAGCAGCCGTGGACGGAATGGAGATACGCAGTATTTT.

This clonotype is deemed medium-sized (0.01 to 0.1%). The chain's CDR3 is CASSSPSGANTGELFF. CDR3 coding DNA: TGTGCCAGCAGTTCGCCTAGCGGGGCGAACACCGGGGAGCTGTTTTTT. The chain couples TRBV6-5 to TRBJ2-2; TRBD2 matches at 9 bases. After removal of 4 bases from V and 0 bases from J, the junction contained 3 bases not matched to a gene. CDR3 length equals 16 residues. Germline CDR1 is MNHEY and CDR2 is SVGAGI.

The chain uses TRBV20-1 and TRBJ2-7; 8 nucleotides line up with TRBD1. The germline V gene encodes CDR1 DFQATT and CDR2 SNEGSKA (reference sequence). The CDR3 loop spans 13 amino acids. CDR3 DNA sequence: TGCAGCGCGATGAGGACAGGGACCTACGAGCAGTACTTC. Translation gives CSAMRTGTYEQYF.